Listed below are T cell receptor beta chains from one sample, sequenced in a study of CD8 T cells in ankylosing spondylitis. TCRdb analysed the 5' RACE reads with MiXCR anew, one entry per CDR3 protein. The sample records 330,000 or so distinct CDR3 sequences, roughly 8% being singletons. The sample consisted of blood, either unsorted or a sorted T cell fraction (not recorded which). These receptors were taken from a male donor with ankylosing spondylitis. The CDR3 runs from the conserved cysteine through the conserved F or W. D genes are given only for firm matches. The size entry is marked missing in some rows and otherwise reads once, few, many or a size class.

V	J	size	D	DNA	CDR3
TRBV6-5	TRBJ2-3	.	TRBD2	TGTGCCAGCAGTTACTCGGAACTGTGGGCGGGAGCTGAAGATACGCAGTATTTT	CASSYSELWAGAEDTQYF
TRBV5-1	TRBJ2-5	.	TRBD1	TGCGCCAGCAGACCCGACAGGGGGCGAGTAGATGAGACCCAGTACTTC	CASRPDRGRVDETQYF
TRBV7-3	TRBJ2-3	few	.	TGTGCCAGCAGCCAAGGGGCCCCTAGCACAGATACGCAGTATTTT	CASSQGAPSTDTQYF
TRBV28	TRBJ1-2	many	.	TGTGCCAGCAGTACAAGTAACTATGGCTACACCTTC	CASSTSNYGYTF
TRBV5-4	TRBJ2-3	.	TRBD2	TGTGCCAGCAGTGGAGGACTAGCCAGAGCAGATACGCAGTATTTT	CASSGGLARADTQYF
TRBV6-1	TRBJ1-6	many	.	TGTGCCAGCCCGGTTGAGAATACCTCGATGTCACCCCTCCACTTT	CASPVENTSMSPLHF
TRBV29-1	TRBJ2-3	few	TRBD2	TGCAGCGTCGGGCTGACTAGCGGGTTCACAGATACGCAGTATTTT	CSVGLTSGFTDTQYF
TRBV24-1	TRBJ2-5	.	TRBD1	TGTGCCACCGGTGACACCACCGACAGGGGAGAGACCCAGTACTTC	CATGDTTDRGETQYF
TRBV20-1	TRBJ2-7	few	TRBD2	TGCAGTGCTAAACCGGGACTAGGTCGCAACGAGCAGTACTTC	CSAKPGLGRNEQYF
TRBV3-1	TRBJ2-7	.	.	TGTGCCAGCAGCCCAGGGCTTTGGGACGAGCAGTACTTC	CASSPGLWDEQYF
TRBV12-3/TRBV12-4	TRBJ1-2	few	.	TGTGCCAGCAGTTTCCGTTCGGGGGTTCGGGGTTATGGCTACACCTTC	CASSFRSGVRGYGYTF
TRBV7-3	TRBJ2-1	.	TRBD2	TGTGCCAGCAGCTTTGTACTAGCGGGAGTCAATGAGCAGTTCTTC	CASSFVLAGVNEQFF
TRBV6-2/TRBV6-3	TRBJ2-7	.	TRBD2	TGTGCCAGCACCTCCTGGACTAGCGGATATACCTACGAGCAGTACTTC	CASTSWTSGYTYEQYF
TRBV3-1	TRBJ2-1	few	TRBD2	TGTGCCAGCGGATACCCTCGGGAGGGTGGGAATGAGCAGTTCTTC	CASGYPREGGNEQFF
TRBV12-3/TRBV12-4	TRBJ1-1	.	.	TGTGCCACCGTTAGGACACTCCAACTTGAAGCTTTCTTT	CATVRTLQLEAFF
TRBV15	TRBJ2-6	.	.	TGTGCCACCAGCGGGCATGTGGCTGGGGCCAACGTCCTGACTTTC	CATSGHVAGANVLTF
TRBV15	TRBJ2-1	.	.	TGTGCCACCAGCAGAGTTACAAAGGAGATCTACAATGAGCAGTTCTTC	CATSRVTKEIYNEQFF
TRBV5-1	TRBJ2-1	few	TRBD2	TGCGCCAGCAGCTTGGGTTTAGCGGGAGCCCACTACAATGAGCAGTTCTTC	CASSLGLAGAHYNEQFF